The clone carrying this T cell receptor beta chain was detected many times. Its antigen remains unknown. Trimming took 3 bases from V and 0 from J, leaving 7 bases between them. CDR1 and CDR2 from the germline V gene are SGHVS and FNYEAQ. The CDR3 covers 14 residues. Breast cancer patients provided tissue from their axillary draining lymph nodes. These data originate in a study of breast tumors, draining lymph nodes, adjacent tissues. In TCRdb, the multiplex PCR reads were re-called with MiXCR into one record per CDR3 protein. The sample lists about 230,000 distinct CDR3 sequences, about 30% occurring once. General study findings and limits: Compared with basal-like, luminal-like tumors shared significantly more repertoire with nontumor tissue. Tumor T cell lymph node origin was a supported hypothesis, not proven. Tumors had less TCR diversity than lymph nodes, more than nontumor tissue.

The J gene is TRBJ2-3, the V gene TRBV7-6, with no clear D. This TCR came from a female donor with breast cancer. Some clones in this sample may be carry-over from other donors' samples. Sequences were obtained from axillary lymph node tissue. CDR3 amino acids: CASSLTHSTDTQYF. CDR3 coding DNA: TGTGCCAGCAGCTTGACACATAGCACAGATACGCAGTATTTT. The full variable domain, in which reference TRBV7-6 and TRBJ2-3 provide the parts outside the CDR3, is GAGVSQSPRYKVTKRGQDVALRCDPISGHVSLYWYRQALGQGPEFLTYFNYEAQQDKSGLPNDRFSAERPEGSISTLTIQRTEQRDSAMYRCASSLTHSTDTQYFGPGTRLTVL.